Here is one TCR beta chain with its context. The antigen is not known. The data originate from a study of identical twins. Findings of the study overall: Sharing of beta out-of-frame sequences by twins showed a weaker excess. Researchers caution that invariant MAIT and iNKT cells could partly confound zero-insertion analyses. Insertions were reduced in abundant cord blood beta clonotypes but not in memory repertoires.

V lost 1 base and J lost 1, with 9 bases in between. Germline CDR1 and CDR2: MNHEY and SMNVEV (reference sequence). CDR3 length: 15 residues. TCRdb ran MiXCR on the 5' RACE reads and lists one entry per CDR3 protein. The data show approximately 490,000 distinct CDR3 sequences, approximately 20% seen once. These data were also filed under a second study, of yellow fever vaccine responses in identical twins. As that study records: Reportedly, the response of twins' T cells to the vaccine seemed partly convergent, partly personalized.

The chain combines TRBV27 with TRBJ2-3; D unresolved. The material sequenced was CD4+ T cells sorted from blood. This receptor was taken from a woman aged 18-35 years in good health. In DNA form, the CDR3 reads TGTGCCAGCAGTTTATGGGGATCCCGCACAGATACGCAGTATTTT. Protein sequence: CASSLWGSRTDTQYF.